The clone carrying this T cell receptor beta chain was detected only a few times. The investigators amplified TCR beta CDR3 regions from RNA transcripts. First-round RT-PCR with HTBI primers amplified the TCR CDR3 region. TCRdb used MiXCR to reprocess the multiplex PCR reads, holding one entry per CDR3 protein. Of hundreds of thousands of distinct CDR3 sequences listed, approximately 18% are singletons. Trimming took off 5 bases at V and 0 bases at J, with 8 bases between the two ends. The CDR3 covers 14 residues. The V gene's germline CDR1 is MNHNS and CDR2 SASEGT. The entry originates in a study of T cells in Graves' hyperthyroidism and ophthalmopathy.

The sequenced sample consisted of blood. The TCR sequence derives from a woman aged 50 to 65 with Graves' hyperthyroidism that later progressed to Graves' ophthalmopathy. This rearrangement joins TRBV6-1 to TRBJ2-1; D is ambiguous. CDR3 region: CASSSRSSYNEQFF. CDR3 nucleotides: TGTGCCAGCAGTAGTCGGAGCTCCTACAATGAGCAGTTCTTC.